Below are 23 T cell receptor beta chains sequenced from a single sample in a study of blood T cell repertoires in COVID-19. The table came from immunoSEQ multiplex PCR; TCRdb's copy has only in-frame clones and leaves some out. This sample yields under 400,000 clones, of which about 89% are seen a single time; roughly 2% belongs to the top ten. Sequencing input: PBMCs or T cells enriched from blood (not recorded which). These receptors were obtained from a man aged 35-49 years in a cohort exposed to, infected with or recovered from COVID-19 (not recorded which).

V and J are TRBV5-1 and TRBJ1-2; a weak D match, TRBD1 (6 bases). Germline CDR1 SGHRS, CDR2 YFSETQ. V lost 4 bases and J lost 2, with 12 bases in between. The CDR3 consists of 14 residues. CDR3 protein: CASSPPGQNYGYTF. DNA for the CDR3: TGCGCCAGCAGCCCCCCAGGACAGAACTATGGCTACACCTTC.

This rearrangement joins TRBV19 to TRBJ2-1; 8 nucleotides line up with TRBD2. Germline CDR1 LNHDA, CDR2 SQIVND (reference sequence). The junction had 9 bases not matched to a gene; V was cut back by 7 bases and J by 7 bases. The CDR3 contains 14 residues. The CDR3 protein is CASTIPGLENEQFF. As DNA, the CDR3 is TGTGCCAGTACAATACCGGGACTAGAGAATGAGCAGTTCTTC.

With regard to this clone: The sample contains more than one DNA sequence encoding this CDR3. The chain employs TRBV18 and TRBJ1-3; 8 positions match TRBD1. This CDR3 has 14 residues. Germline CDR1 and CDR2: KGHSH and LQKENI. Germline trimming cut 3 bases from V and 4 bases from J; bases unmatched to any gene: 2. CDR3 protein: CASSPTGDGNTIYF. The CDR3 DNA follows: TGTGCCAGCTCACCGACAGGGGACGGAAACACCATATATTTT.

CDR3 residues: CASSLQQYGYTF. Written as DNA, the CDR3 is TGTGCCAGCAGCTTGCAACAGTATGGCTACACCTTC. The chain recombines TRBV5-6 with TRBJ1-2, with D uncertain. Germline CDR1 SGHDT, CDR2 YYEEEE. This CDR3 is 12 amino acids long. V lost 1 base, J lost 5 bases, and 6 bases lay in between.

The DNA for the CDR3 is TGTGCCAGCAGTTGGGGCCACACTGAAGCTTTCTTT. Encoded protein: CASSWGHTEAFF. The chain uses TRBV28 and TRBJ1-1, with TRBD1 as a possible D gene (5 bases). V shed 4 bases and J shed 3 bases, with 6 bases lying between them. CDR1 and CDR2 from the germline V gene are MDHEN and SYDVKM. The CDR3 length is 12 residues.

The V call is TRBV5-1, the J call TRBJ2-1; 11 bases match TRBD2. The CDR3 totals 16 residues. CDR1 and CDR2 (germline): SGHRS, YFSETQ. V trimming: 4 bases; J trimming: 6 bases; junction bases outside the gene matches: 9. CDR3: CASSVVAGGPLNEQFF. CDR3 in DNA: TGCGCCAGCAGCGTCGTAGCGGGAGGGCCGCTCAATGAGCAGTTCTTC.

The chain links TRBV3-1 (or the pseudogene TRBV3-2) to TRBJ1-5; TRBD1 might be the D (5 bases). The length of the CDR3 is 14 residues. V gave up 1 base and J gave up 11 bases, with 15 bases separating them. Germline V gene sequence: CDR1 LGHDT, CDR2 YNNKEL (reference sequence). CDR3 sequence reads: CASSQGIASGSQHF. CDR3 in DNA: TGTGCCAGCAGCCAAGGTATCGCCTCAGGGTCCCAGCATTTT.

This chain links TRBV11-2 with TRBJ1-5, with D possibly being TRBD1 (5 bases). Trimming stripped 2 bases from V and 3 bases from J, with 11 bases between. Germline assignment: CDR1 SGHAT and CDR2 FQNNGV. The CDR3 is 15 residues long. CDR3 sequence (DNA): TGTGCCAGCAGCTTACGGAAGGGGAACAATCAGCCCCAGCATTTT. Translated, it gives CASSLRKGNNQPQHF.

The chain uses TRBV5-1 and TRBJ2-1; 12 bases align to TRBD2. V dropped 0 bases and J dropped 7; count of bases not matched to a gene: 8. Germline-derived CDR1 and CDR2 are SGHRS and YFSETQ. This CDR3 contains 17 residues. In nucleotides, the CDR3 is TGCGCCAGCAGCTTGGTGGGGCTAGCGGGAGGGCAAAATGAGCAGTTCTTC. This encodes CASSLVGLAGGQNEQFF.

CDR3 loop: CASRGHRPFTEAFF. CDR3 nucleotide sequence: TGTGCCAGCAGAGGTCACAGACCTTTCACTGAAGCTTTCTTT. The V gene is TRBV28, the J gene TRBJ1-1; no clear D. Per germline, CDR1 MDHEN and CDR2 SYDVKM. Trimming removed 6 bases from V and 4 bases from J, with 15 bases in between. The CDR3 consists of 14 residues.

Written as DNA, the CDR3 is TGCGCCAGCAGCTCCGGGATCCCGGCCACTGAAGCTTTCTTT. Protein: CASSSGIPATEAFF. The chain employs TRBV5-1 and TRBJ1-1; D remains ambiguous. The germline CDR1 and CDR2 sequences are SGHRS and YFSETQ. V lost 3 bases and J lost 4, with 13 bases in between. This CDR3 comprises 14 residues.

The J gene is TRBJ2-7, the V gene TRBV6-5; 11 nucleotides align to TRBD2. The germline V gene has CDR1 MNHEY and CDR2 SVGAGI. Trimming removed 10 bases from V and 0 bases from J; junction bases left unmatched: 8. This CDR3 contains 15 residues. CDR3 in DNA: TGTGCCACCGGGGAGGGGACTAGCGGCTCCTACGAGCAGTACTTC. Protein product: CATGEGTSGSYEQYF.

CDR3 in amino acids: CASSFRWGDEAFF. Here the CDR3 DNA reads TGCGCCAGCAGCTTTAGGTGGGGGGATGAAGCTTTCTTT. The V call is TRBV5-1, the J call TRBJ1-1; D possibly corresponds to TRBD1 (5 bases). The CDR3 length is 13 residues. CDR1 and CDR2 (germline): SGHRS, YFSETQ. Trimming cost V 2 bases and J 7 bases, with 12 bases left between them. The full variable domain, with the rest looked up from reference TRBV5-1 and TRBJ1-1, is KAGVTQTPRYLIKTRGQQVTLSCSPISGHRSVSWYQQTPGQGLQFLFEYFSETQRNKGNFPGRFSGRQFSNSRSEMNVSTLELGDSALYLCASSFRWGDEAFFGQGTRLTVV.

V is TRBV6-1 and J is TRBJ1-5; the match to TRBD1 covers 8 bases. J gave up 6 bases and V 0 bases, and 4 bases lay outside the gene matches. This CDR3 has 15 residues. Looked up from germline, CDR1 is MNHNS and CDR2 is SASEGT. The CDR3 spells CASSEARGQGQPQHF. CDR3 coding DNA: TGTGCCAGCAGTGAAGCCAGGGGGCAGGGTCAGCCCCAGCATTTT.

The chain recombines TRBV7-2 with TRBJ2-7; 10 positions match TRBD2. The germline V gene encodes CDR1 SGHTA and CDR2 FQGNSA. V was pared by 0 bases and J by 4 bases, with 12 bases of the junction left unmatched. The CDR3 runs 18 residues. The CDR3 protein is CASSLAVASGSSGYEQYF. CDR3 sequence (DNA): TGTGCCAGCAGCTTAGCGGTGGCTAGCGGGAGTTCAGGGTACGAGCAGTACTTC.

The chain uses TRBV10-3 and TRBJ1-3; the D is unclear. Deletions cut 10 bases from V and 0 bases from J, with 4 bases between. The CDR3 extends over 11 amino acids. Germline CDR1 ENHRY, CDR2 SYGVKD. DNA for the CDR3: TGTGCCACAAACTCTGGAAACACCATATATTTT. It specifies CATNSGNTIYF.

In this sample, this clone turned up once. The V gene is TRBV7-8, the J gene TRBJ2-7; 8 bases are shared with TRBD2. The junction had 7 bases not matched to a gene; V was cut back by 6 bases and J by 0 bases. Germline V gene data show CDR1 as SGHVS and CDR2 as FQNEAQ. CDR3 length: 15 residues. In DNA, the CDR3 is TGTGCCAGCAGATTACTAGCGGTATCCTCCTACGAGCAGTACTTC. Translating gives CASRLLAVSSYEQYF.

This chain joins TRBV18 and TRBJ2-7, with 10 positions matching TRBD1. With V trimmed by 6 bases and J by 1 base, 6 bases remained unmatched. This CDR3 has 15 amino acids. The germline gives CDR1 KGHSH, CDR2 LQKENI. This CDR3 is CASSRPGQGSYEQYF. DNA for the CDR3: TGTGCCAGCTCCCGTCCGGGACAGGGGTCCTACGAGCAGTACTTC.

The rearrangement links TRBV4-2 to TRBJ1-2, with unresolved D. V was trimmed by 3 bases and J by 7 bases, leaving 9 bases between them. CDR1 is LGHNA, CDR2 YNFKEQ, per germline. The CDR3 is made up of 12 amino acids. This chain's CDR3 is CASSHARGGYTF. CDR3 sequence (DNA): TGTGCCAGCAGCCATGCACGAGGTGGCTACACCTTC.

The chain has TRBV15 and TRBJ2-3, with D possibly matching TRBD2 (7 bases). Trimming removed 1 base at V and 6 bases at J, with 14 bases between. The CDR3 is made up of 15 amino acids. Germline CDR1 is LNHNV and CDR2 is YYDKDF (reference sequence). Here the CDR3 reads CATSRGGGGFDTQYF. CDR3 coding DNA: TGTGCCACCAGCAGAGGCGGGGGCGGGTTCGATACGCAGTATTTT.

The J gene is TRBJ2-7, the V gene TRBV27, with TRBD2 as a possible D gene (5 bases). The V gene lost 5 bases and the J gene lost 3 bases, with 14 bases spanning the gap. The germline V gene has CDR1 MNHEY and CDR2 SMNVEV (reference sequence). This CDR3 is 14 amino acids long. This CDR3 is CASSTKGEGYEQYF. The CDR3 region has the DNA TGTGCCAGCAGTACCAAGGGAGAGGGCTACGAGCAGTACTTC.

This clone was recorded a few times. This rearrangement joins TRBV5-1 to TRBJ2-5; 10 bases fit TRBD2. CDR1 and CDR2 from the germline V gene are SGHRS and YFSETQ. The CDR3 is 17 amino acids. Trimming removed 1 base from V and 5 bases from J; junction bases left unmatched: 11. The CDR3 DNA reads as TGCGCCAGCAGCTTGCTGGCGAGCGGGAGGGCCAGGGAGACCCAGTACTTC. It specifies CASSLLASGRARETQYF.

This rearrangement joins TRBV4-1 to TRBJ1-2; TRBD1 matches at 9 bases. Germline CDR1 reads MGHRA; CDR2 reads YSYEKL. The ends lost 3 bases at V and 2 bases at J; junction bases unmatched: 7. CDR3 length equals 16 residues. CDR3 sequence reads: CASSQAGTGKNYGYTF. CDR3 coding DNA: TGCGCCAGCAGCCAGGCCGGGACAGGGAAGAACTATGGCTACACCTTC.